This T cell receptor beta chain derives from a study of long-term antiretroviral therapy in people with HIV. Background on the study: Samples from the earliest time points predate the 2015 immediate-ART recommendation by about a decade. Study-wide findings and caveats: Repertoires from HIV showed CDR3 length ranges narrower than those of controls.

A note on this clone: Its cognate antigen is unknown.

It was version v3.0 of the immunoSEQ assay that was run at survey level. The protocol was immunoSEQ multiplex PCR, while the TCRdb copy is restricted to in-frame clones and leaves out a portion. The profile shows 20,000 to 25,000 clones, over 85% of them singletons. The germline V gene has CDR1 MNHEY and CDR2 SVGAGI. Trimming pared 10 bases from V and 4 bases from J, leaving 10 bases between. The CDR3 runs to 11 residues. The gene calls are TRBV6-5 and TRBJ1-1; D ambiguous. This TCR was recovered from a woman between 45 and 60 years old with HIV. The sequencing used unsorted PBMCs, collected roughly 5 years after starting antiretroviral therapy. The CDR3 DNA reads TGTGCCACCATTGAGGGCACTGAAGCTTTCTTT. This codes for CATIEGTEAFF.